This TCR beta chain is drawn from a study of breast tumors, draining lymph nodes, adjacent tissues. TCRdb reprocessed the multiplex PCR reads via MiXCR and lists one record per CDR3 protein. The table shows about 80,000 distinct CDR3 sequences, with about 21% occurring only once. Note on this clonotype: Its specificity is unknown.

Germline V gene lookup returns CDR1 WSHSY and CDR2 SAAADI. Trimming removed 3 bases from V and 3 bases from J; junction bases left unmatched: 1. The CDR3 runs to 14 residues. The lymph nodes were axillary draining lymph nodes from breast cancer patients. General study findings and limits: Tumor TCR diversity was below lymph nodes but above nontumor tissue.

The clonotype originates from a female donor with breast cancer. Some clones in this sample may be carry-over from other donors' samples. The sequenced sample consisted of axillary lymph node tissue. The chain carries TRBV10-2 and TRBJ1-2; TRBD1 matches at 10 bases. The CDR3 region is CASSEDRGHYGYTF. CDR3 in DNA: TGCGCCAGCAGTGAAGACAGGGGGCACTATGGCTACACCTTC.